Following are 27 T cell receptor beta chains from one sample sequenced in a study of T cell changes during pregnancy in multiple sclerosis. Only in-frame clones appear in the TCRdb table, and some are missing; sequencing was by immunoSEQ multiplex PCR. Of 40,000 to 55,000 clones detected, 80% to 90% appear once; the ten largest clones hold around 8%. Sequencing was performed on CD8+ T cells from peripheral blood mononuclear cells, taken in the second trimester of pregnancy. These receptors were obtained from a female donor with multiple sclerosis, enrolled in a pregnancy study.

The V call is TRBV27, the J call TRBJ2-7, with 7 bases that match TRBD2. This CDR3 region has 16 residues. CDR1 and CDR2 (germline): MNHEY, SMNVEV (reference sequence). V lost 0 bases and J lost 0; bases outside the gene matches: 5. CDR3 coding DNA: TGTGCCAGCAGTTTATCAGCCGGGGAGGGCTCCTACGAGCAGTACTTC. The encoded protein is CASSLSAGEGSYEQYF.

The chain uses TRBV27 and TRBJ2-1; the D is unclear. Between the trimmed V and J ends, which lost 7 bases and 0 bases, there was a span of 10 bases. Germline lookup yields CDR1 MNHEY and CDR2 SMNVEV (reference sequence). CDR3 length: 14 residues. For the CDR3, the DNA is TGTGCCAGCACCGGTACTCCCTCCTACAATGAGCAGTTCTTC. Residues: CASTGTPSYNEQFF.

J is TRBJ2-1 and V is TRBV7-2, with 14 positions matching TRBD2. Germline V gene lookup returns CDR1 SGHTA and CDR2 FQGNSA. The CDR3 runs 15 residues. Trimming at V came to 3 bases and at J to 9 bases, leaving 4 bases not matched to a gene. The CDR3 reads CASSLTSGRATEQFF. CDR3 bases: TGTGCCAGCAGCTTGACTAGCGGGAGGGCCACTGAGCAGTTCTTC.

CDR3 residues: CASSYSSYNEQFF. The CDR3 bases are TGTGCCAGCAGTTACTCCTCGTACAATGAGCAGTTCTTC. The V and J genes are TRBV6-5 and TRBJ2-1; unclear D gene. The CDR3 totals 13 residues. Trimming removed 0 bases at V and 4 bases at J, with 4 bases between. Germline CDR1 reads MNHEY; CDR2 reads SVGAGI.

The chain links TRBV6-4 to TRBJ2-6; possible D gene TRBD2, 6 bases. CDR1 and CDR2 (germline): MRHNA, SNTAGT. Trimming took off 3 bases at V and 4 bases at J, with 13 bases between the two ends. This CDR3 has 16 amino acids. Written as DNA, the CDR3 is TGTGCCAGCAGTGATTCCAGGGAGGCAGGGGCCAACGTCCTGACTTTC. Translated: CASSDSREAGANVLTF.

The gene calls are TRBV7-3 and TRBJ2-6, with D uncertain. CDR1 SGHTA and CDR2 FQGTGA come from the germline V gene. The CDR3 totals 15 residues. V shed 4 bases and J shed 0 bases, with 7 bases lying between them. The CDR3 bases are TGTGCCAGCAGCTCTGTTTACTCTGGGGCCAACGTCCTGACTTTC. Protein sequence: CASSSVYSGANVLTF. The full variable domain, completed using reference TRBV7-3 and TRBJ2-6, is GAGVSQTPSNKVTEKGKYVELRCDPISGHTALYWYRQSLGQGPEFLIYFQGTGAADDSGLPNDRFFAVRPEGSVSTLKIQRTERGDSAVYLCASSSVYSGANVLTFGAGSRLTVL.

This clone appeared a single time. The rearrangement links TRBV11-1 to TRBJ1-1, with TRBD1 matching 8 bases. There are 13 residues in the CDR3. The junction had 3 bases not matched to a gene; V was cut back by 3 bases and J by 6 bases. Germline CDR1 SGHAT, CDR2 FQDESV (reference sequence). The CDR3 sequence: CASSFQDRAEAFF. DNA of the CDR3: TGTGCCAGCAGCTTCCAGGACAGGGCTGAAGCTTTCTTT.

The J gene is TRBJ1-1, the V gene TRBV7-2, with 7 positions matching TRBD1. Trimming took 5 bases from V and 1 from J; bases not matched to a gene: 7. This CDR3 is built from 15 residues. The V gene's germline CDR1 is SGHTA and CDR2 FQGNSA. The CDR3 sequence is CASSPRQGTNTEAFF. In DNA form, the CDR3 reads TGTGCCAGCAGCCCCCGACAGGGTACGAACACTGAAGCTTTCTTT.

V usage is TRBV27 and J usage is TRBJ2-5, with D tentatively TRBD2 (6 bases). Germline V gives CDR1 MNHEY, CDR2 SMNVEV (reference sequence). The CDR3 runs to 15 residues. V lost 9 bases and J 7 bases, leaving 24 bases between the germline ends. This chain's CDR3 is CASGGFGGVRMTQYF. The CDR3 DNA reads TGTGCCAGTGGGGGGTTTGGCGGGGTTCGGATGACCCAGTACTTC.

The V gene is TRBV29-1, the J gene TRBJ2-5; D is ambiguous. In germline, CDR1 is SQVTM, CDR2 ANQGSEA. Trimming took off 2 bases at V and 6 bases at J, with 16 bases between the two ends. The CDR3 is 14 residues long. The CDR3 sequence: CSVEKDEAGKTQYF. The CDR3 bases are TGCAGCGTTGAAAAAGATGAGGCTGGAAAGACCCAGTACTTC.

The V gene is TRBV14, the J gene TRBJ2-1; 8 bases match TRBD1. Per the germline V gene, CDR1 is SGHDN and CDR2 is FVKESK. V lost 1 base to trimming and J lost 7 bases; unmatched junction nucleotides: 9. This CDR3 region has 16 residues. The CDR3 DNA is TGTGCCAGCAGCCAAGTTATAACAGGGGGTCAGAATGAGCAGTTCTTC. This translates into CASSQVITGGQNEQFF.

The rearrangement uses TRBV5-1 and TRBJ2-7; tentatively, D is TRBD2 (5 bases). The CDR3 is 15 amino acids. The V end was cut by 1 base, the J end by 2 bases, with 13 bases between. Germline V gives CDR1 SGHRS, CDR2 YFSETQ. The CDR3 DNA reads TGCGCCAGCAGCTTGTCGTCAGCGGCCGCCTACGAGCAGTACTTC. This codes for CASSLSSAAAYEQYF.

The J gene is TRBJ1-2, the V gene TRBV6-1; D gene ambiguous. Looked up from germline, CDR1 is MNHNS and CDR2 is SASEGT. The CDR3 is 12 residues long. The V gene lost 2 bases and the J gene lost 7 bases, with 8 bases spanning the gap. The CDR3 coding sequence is TGTGCCAGCAGTGAACCCCCCAGTGGCTACACCTTC. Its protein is CASSEPPSGYTF.

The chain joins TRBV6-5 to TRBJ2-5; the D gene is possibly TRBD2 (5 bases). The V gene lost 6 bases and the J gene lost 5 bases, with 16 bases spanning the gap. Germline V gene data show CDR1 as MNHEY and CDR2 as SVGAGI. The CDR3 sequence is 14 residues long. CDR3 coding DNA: TGTGCCAGCAGAAAAGGACTGCAATTCGAGACCCAGTACTTC. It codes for CASRKGLQFETQYF.

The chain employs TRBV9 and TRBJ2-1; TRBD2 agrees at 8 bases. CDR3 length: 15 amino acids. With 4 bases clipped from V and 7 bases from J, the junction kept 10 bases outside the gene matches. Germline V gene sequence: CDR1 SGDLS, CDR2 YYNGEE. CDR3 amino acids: CASSSPSGGGNEQFF. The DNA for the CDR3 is TGTGCCAGCAGCTCACCCAGCGGGGGCGGGAATGAGCAGTTCTTC.

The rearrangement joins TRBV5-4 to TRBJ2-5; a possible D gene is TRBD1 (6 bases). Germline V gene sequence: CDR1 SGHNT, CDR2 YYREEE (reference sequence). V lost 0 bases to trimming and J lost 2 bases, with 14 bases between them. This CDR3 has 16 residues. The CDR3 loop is CASSLGRQGGQETQYF. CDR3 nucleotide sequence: TGTGCCAGCAGCTTGGGCAGGCAAGGGGGACAAGAGACCCAGTACTTC.

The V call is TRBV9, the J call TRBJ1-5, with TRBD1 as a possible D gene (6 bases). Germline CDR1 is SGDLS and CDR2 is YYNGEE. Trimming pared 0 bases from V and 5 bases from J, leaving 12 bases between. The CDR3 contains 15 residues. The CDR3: CASSVGQGSDQPQHF. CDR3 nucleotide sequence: TGTGCCAGCAGCGTAGGGCAGGGGAGCGATCAGCCCCAGCATTTT.

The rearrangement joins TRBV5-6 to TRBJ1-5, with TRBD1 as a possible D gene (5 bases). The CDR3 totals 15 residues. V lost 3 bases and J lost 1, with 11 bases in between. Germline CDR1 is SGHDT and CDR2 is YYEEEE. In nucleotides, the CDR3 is TGTGCCAGCAGCTGGGGGACTCTGAGCAATCAGCCCCAGCATTTT. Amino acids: CASSWGTLSNQPQHF.

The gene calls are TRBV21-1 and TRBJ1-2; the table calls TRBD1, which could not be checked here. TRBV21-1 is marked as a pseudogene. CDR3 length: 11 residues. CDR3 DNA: TGTGCCACATGGGCCGTCTGTGGCTACACCTTC. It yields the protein CATWAVCGYTF.

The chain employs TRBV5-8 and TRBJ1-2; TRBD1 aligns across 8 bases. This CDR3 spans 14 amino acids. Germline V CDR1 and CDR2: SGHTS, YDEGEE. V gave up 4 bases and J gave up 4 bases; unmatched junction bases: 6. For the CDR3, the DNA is TGTGCCAGCAGCCCCGGGACAGGCTTCTATGGCTACACCTTC. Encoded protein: CASSPGTGFYGYTF.

The CDR3 DNA sequence: TGTGCCAGCAGCCCCCCCGACAATGAGCAGTTCTTC. Translated: CASSPPDNEQFF. This chain uses TRBV7-9 with TRBJ2-1, with D hard to call. The CDR3 has 12 residues. Trimming removed 5 bases at V and 5 bases at J, with 7 bases between. Germline V CDR1 and CDR2: SEHNR, FQNEAQ (reference sequence).

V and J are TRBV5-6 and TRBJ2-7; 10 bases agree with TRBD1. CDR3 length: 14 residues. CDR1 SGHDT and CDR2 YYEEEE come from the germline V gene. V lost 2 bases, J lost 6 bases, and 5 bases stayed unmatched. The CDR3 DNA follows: TGTGCCAGCAGCTTCGGGACAGGGGTTGGCGAGCAGTACTTC. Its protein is CASSFGTGVGEQYF.

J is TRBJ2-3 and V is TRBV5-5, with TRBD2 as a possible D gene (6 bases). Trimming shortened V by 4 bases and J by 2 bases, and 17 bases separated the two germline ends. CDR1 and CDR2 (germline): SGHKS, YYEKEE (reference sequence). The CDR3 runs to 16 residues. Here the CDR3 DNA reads TGTGCCAGCAGCCCTATAAGGCGGACTAACACAGATACGCAGTATTTT. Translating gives CASSPIRRTNTDTQYF.

CDR3 sequence: CASKSLGEVTEAFF. The CDR3 bases are TGTGCCAGTAAATCACTCGGAGAAGTCACTGAAGCTTTCTTT. V usage is TRBV19 and J usage is TRBJ1-1; no firm D call. Trimming shortened V by 7 bases and J by 4 bases, and 16 bases separated the two germline ends. This CDR3 has 14 residues. Germline V gene data show CDR1 as LNHDA and CDR2 as SQIVND (reference sequence).

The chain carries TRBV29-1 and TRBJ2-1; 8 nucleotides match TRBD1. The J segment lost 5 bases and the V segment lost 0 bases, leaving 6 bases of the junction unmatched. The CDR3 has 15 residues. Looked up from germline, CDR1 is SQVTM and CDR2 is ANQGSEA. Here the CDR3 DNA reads TGCAGCGTTGAAGATTACAGGGGGAAGCACAATGAGCAGTTCTTC. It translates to CSVEDYRGKHNEQFF.

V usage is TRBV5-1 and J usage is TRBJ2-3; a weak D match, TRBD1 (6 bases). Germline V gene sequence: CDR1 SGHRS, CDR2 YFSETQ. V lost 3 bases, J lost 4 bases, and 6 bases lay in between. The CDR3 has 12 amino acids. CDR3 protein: CASSYRADTQYF. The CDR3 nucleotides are TGCGCCAGCAGCTACAGGGCAGATACGCAGTATTTT.

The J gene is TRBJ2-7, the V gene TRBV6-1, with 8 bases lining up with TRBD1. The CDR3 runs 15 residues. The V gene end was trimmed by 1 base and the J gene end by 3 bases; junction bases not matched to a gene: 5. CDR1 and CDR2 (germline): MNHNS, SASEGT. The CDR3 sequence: CASSEGDRGHYEQYF. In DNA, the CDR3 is TGTGCCAGCAGTGAAGGAGACAGGGGCCACTACGAGCAGTACTTC.